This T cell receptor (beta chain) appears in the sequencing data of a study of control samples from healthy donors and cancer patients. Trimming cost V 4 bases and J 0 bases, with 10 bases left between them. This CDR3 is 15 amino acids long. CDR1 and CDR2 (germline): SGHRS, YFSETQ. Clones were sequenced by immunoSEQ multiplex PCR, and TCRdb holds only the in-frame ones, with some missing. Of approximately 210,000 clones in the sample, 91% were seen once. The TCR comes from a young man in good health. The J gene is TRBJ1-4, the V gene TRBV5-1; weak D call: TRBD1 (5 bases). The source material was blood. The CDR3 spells CASSQSTATNEKLFF. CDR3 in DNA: TGCGCCAGCAGCCAGTCGACAGCAACTAATGAAAAACTGTTTTTT.